This T cell receptor (beta chain) was recorded in a study of low-dose radiotherapy and immunotherapy resistance in tumors (dated by TCRdb to between 2021 and 2023). Context from the whole study: In Cohort 1, each fraction delivered 0.5 Gy every 2 weeks, and the prescribed total PTV dose was 6.5 Gy. Starting on cycle 1 day 1, patients took 300 mg of aspirin by mouth once a day for four cycles. Cyclophosphamide 200 mg/m2 was given intravenously every two weeks, one day before each radiation and immunotherapy administration. No randomization into treatment groups was done for the people taking part in the trial. Nivolumab was administered intravenously as a 240 mg flat dose every two weeks, and ipilimumab was administered intravenously at 1 mg/kg every six weeks. For Cohort 2, the dose was 1 Gy per fraction given every two weeks, adding up to 13 Gy in total across 26 weeks. Eight patients were included in the translational analysis: three from the first dose cohort and the first five from the second dose cohort.

The data were produced on an Illumina HiSeq 2500. To make first-strand cDNA, Superscript III was used along with a set of TRAV- and TRBV-specific primers so that both the TCRalpha and TCRbeta chains were covered. TCRs were amplified for around 20 PCR cycles with Phusion, using a constant-region primer paired with the adapter attached to the V primers. The MessageAmp II aRNA Amplification Kit was used to amplify the isolated mRNA, with in vitro transcription run for around 15 hours at 37 degrees C. The Dynabeads mRNA DIRECT Purification Kit was used to isolate the mRNA for TCR sequencing. A second 25-cycle Phusion PCR added indexed Illumina adapters, and products were purified with AMPure XP beads. For the original study's pipeline: Using custom Perl scripts, TCR sequences that encoded the same protein were pooled, out-of-frame sequences were dropped, and the abundance of each clonotype was calculated. TCR sequences supported by only a single read were excluded from analysis. Shannon entropy, Gini index, clonality, richness, and the frequency of TCRs shared between repertoires were included as repertoire metrics. In TCRdb, the public reads were trimmed at Q25 with fastp and aligned with MiXCR, with productive beta chains retained. Merged by CDR3 protein, the rows form single entries marked with the most common genes and DNA. The V and J calls follow TCRdb's processing rather than the paper's. The table for this sample lists fewer than 90,000 distinct CDR3 sequences; approximately 19% of them were counted only once. Of the sample, approximately 6% falls within the top ten clones.

The meaning of the sample's time point label: before trial treatment. Donors were enrolled in RACIN, a single-arm phase I dose-escalation trial combining nivolumab, ipilimumab, aspirin, low-dose cyclophosphamide and low-dose radiotherapy. Patients with advanced, TIL-negative solid tumors were considered eligible. The CDR3 runs 15 residues from the cysteine to the phenylalanine. Just the 45-base CDR3 DNA is kept, in frame starting at base 1. The CDR1 and CDR2 encoded by the germline V gene (reference sequence) are SGHNT and YYREEE. The V end gives up 4 bases and the J end 7 bases, leaving 11 bases in the junction not matched to a gene. As to this clonotype: Its target antigen remains unknown. A far bigger clonotype differs at one base, so this is likely a read error.

The receptor was isolated from a male donor with prostate cancer. Recombination connected TRBV5-4 to TRBJ2-7, with 10 bases aligning to TRBD2. This sample comprised PBMCs, obtained before treatment. The nucleotide sequence is given as TGTGCCAGCAGCAACCCTAGCGGGAGCTACAATGAGCAGTACTTC. Its translation is CASSNPSGSYNEQYF.